Given below is one T cell receptor (beta chain) in context. Its specificity is unknown. The data stem from a study of T cell responses to AZD1222 COVID-19 vaccine. The study's findings and limits: Reports indicate that nearly half of spike-specific TCRs are directed at unmutated variant regions.

V gave up 4 bases and J gave up 2 bases; unmatched junction bases: 11. Germline V CDR1 and CDR2: LGHDT, YNNKEL (reference sequence). This CDR3 has 16 residues. Analyses pooled second doses at about 4 or about 12 weeks. TCRdb keeps only in-frame clones here, not all; method: immunoSEQ multiplex PCR. This table holds approximately 93,000 clones, roughly 89% found once. The TCR comes from an adult who received the AZD1222 COVID-19 vaccine. The specimen comprised peripheral blood, sampled 28 days after the second AZD1222 dose. J is TRBJ2-7 and V is TRBV3-1 (or the pseudogene TRBV3-2); TRBD1 aligns across 7 bases. Written as DNA, the CDR3 is TGTGCCAGCAGCCGACCGGGGACAGACGTAACCTACGAGCAGTACTTC. Amino acids: CASSRPGTDVTYEQYF.